Listed here are 8 T cell receptor beta chains from one sample, sequenced in a study of identical twins. Each CDR3 protein gets one entry after TCRdb re-called the 5' RACE reads with MiXCR. The table records around 530,000 distinct CDR3 sequences, about 15% of them present only once. This same sample was also taken into another study, of yellow fever vaccine responses in identical twins.

The sample consisted of CD4+ T cells sorted from blood. All receptors derive from a woman in her late teens or twenties in good health.

The chain is built from TRBV20-1 and TRBJ1-1, with 7 bases identical to TRBD1. The ends lost 8 bases at V and 0 bases at J; junction bases unmatched: 9. CDR1 is DFQATT, CDR2 SNEGSKA, per germline (reference sequence). The CDR3 extends over 14 amino acids. CDR3 sequence: CSPRQGIMNTEAFF. The CDR3 DNA sequence: TGCAGTCCCCGACAGGGAATAATGAACACTGAAGCTTTCTTT.

This chain links TRBV10-3 with TRBJ1-2; D is ambiguous. Germline V CDR1 and CDR2: ENHRY, SYGVKD. V was shortened by 10 bases and J by 7 bases, with 25 bases between the two germline ends. This CDR3 region has 15 residues. CDR3 in amino acids: CATSSDGPVTGGYTF. The CDR3 region has the DNA TGTGCCACCAGCTCCGATGGGCCTGTGACCGGTGGCTACACCTTC.

This chain joins TRBV5-1 and TRBJ2-1; 9 bases align to TRBD2. The CDR3 runs 14 residues. J was trimmed by 7 bases and V by 2 bases; bases with no gene match: 4. The V gene's germline CDR1 is SGHRS and CDR2 YFSETQ. CDR3 nucleotides: TGCGCCAGCAGCTTAGATAGCGGGAGTAATGAGCAGTTCTTC. Protein product: CASSLDSGSNEQFF.

This clonotype has just a few counts. The chain employs TRBV12-3 or TRBV12-4 and TRBJ2-5, with unresolved D. The CDR3 is made up of 14 amino acids. V was shortened by 2 bases and J by 2 bases, with 9 bases between the two germline ends. The CDR3 DNA is TGTGCCAGCAGTTTACAGGTCCATCAAGAGACCCAGTACTTC. This sequence encodes CASSLQVHQETQYF.

V usage is TRBV6-1 and J usage is TRBJ1-5; 7 bases match TRBD1. After removal of 6 bases from V and 6 bases from J, the junction contained 8 bases not matched to a gene. Germline CDR1 and CDR2: MNHNS and SASEGT. The CDR3 is 14 residues long. CDR3 sequence reads: CASRPDRVGQPQHF. The CDR3 region has the DNA TGTGCCAGCAGGCCAGACAGGGTGGGTCAGCCCCAGCATTTT.

This clonotype was found a few times. CDR3 residues: CSASTSGNEQFF. The CDR3 DNA follows: TGCAGTGCTAGTACCTCCGGCAATGAGCAGTTCTTC. The rearrangement joins TRBV20-1 to TRBJ2-1; no clear D gene. Germline V CDR1 and CDR2: DFQATT, SNEGSKA (reference sequence). V was trimmed by 3 bases and J by 6 bases, leaving 9 bases between them. The length of the CDR3 is 12 residues.

The V gene is TRBV7-3, the J gene TRBJ2-1; TRBD1 might be the D (5 bases). The CDR3 loop spans 14 amino acids. V was cut by 5 bases and J by 8 bases, with 16 bases left in between. Looked up from germline, CDR1 is SGHTA and CDR2 is FQGTGA. CDR3 region: CASSATDGAHEQFF. The CDR3 DNA reads as TGTGCCAGCAGCGCCACCGATGGGGCCCATGAGCAGTTCTTC.

There are many counts of this clonotype. CDR3 amino acids: CASSFKLAGTDTQYF. The DNA for the CDR3 is TGTGCCAGCAGCTTTAAACTAGCCGGCACAGATACGCAGTATTTT. The V call is TRBV11-2, the J call TRBJ2-3; D may be TRBD2 (6 bases). Germline CDR1 and CDR2: SGHAT and FQNNGV. V was clipped by 3 bases and J by 1 base, with 11 bases between them. This CDR3 spans 15 amino acids.